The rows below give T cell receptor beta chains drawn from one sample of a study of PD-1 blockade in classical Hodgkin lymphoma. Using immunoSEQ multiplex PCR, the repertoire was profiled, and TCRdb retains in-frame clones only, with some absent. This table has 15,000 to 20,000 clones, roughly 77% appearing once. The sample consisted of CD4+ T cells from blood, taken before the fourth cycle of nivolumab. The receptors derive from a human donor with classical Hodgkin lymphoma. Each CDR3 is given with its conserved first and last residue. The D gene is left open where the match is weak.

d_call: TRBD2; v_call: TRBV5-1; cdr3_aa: CASSWTAGGIETQYF
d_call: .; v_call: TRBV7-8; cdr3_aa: CASSPTSKGEQFF
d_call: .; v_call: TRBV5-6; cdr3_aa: CASSLGLSNQPQHF
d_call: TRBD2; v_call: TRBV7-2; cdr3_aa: CASSFQRGSYNEQFF
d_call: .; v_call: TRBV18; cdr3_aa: CASSPLETQYF
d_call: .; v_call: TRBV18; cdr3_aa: CASSPGVDEQFF
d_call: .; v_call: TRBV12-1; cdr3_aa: CASSFSTITDTQYF
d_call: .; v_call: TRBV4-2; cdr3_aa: CASSQDGASAYNEQFF
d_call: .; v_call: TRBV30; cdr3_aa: CAWSALGRNTEAFF
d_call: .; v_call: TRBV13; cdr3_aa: CASSLQSLSGNTIYF
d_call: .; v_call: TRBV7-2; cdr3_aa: CASSPTRPGELFF
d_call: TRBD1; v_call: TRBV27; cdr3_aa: CASSLNTGGADEKLFF
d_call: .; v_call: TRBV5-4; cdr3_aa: CASSMDIYGYTF
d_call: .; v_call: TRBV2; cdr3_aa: CASSSGGETQYF
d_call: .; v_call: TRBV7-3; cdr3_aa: CASSSRSNHEQFF
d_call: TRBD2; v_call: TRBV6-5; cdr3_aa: CASSYGTRSPETQYF
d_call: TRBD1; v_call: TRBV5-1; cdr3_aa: CASSSGQPADTQYF
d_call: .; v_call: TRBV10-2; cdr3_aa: CASIPPSQGGRNEQFF
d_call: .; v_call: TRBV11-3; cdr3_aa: CASSLGVGPNQPQHF
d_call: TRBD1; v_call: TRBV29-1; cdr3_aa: CSVRTGPEAFF
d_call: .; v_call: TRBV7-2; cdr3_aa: CASIVTGTVNYGYTF
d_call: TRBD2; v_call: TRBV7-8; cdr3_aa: CASSSLAGVEQFF
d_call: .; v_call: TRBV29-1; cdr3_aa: CSVGDKDQPQHF
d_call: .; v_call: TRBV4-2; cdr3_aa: CASSQEVGGKNTEAFF
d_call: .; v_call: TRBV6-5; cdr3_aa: CASSLDRLLSSYEQYF
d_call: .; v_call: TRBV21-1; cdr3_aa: CASSKWSTVHLKSDQPQHF
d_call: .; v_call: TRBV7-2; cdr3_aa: CASSLGFLAGNEQFF
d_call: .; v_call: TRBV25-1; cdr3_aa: CANIRQYNQPQHF
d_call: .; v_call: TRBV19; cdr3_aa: CASSPRDWPFEAFF
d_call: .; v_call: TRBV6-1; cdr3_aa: CASSEMGSPLSHTF
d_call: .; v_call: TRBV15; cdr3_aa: CATSNAGNYGYTF
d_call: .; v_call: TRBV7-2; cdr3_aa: CASSVGVQEKLFF
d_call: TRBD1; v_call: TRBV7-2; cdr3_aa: CASSLDRGISYEQYF